Below, one TCR beta chain is given with its context. Antigen: not known. The table came from immunoSEQ multiplex PCR; TCRdb's copy has only in-frame clones and leaves some out. The sample carries about 67,000 clones, about 88% recorded once. With 4 bases removed from V and 7 bases from J, the gap between germline ends came to 17 bases. The CDR3 loop spans 14 amino acids. Germline CDR1 reads SGHRS; CDR2 reads YFSETQ. The data originate from a study of OX40 agonist ivuxolimab in advanced cancers. The wider study: Ivuxolimab is a fully human IgG2 antibody that activates OX40 (CD134). Aged roughly 23 to 90 with a mean of 60 years, they were around 83% male. Study-level results: Among patients with partial responses at 0.1-3.0 mg/kg, clonal expansion was among the lowest.

The V and J genes are TRBV5-1 and TRBJ1-1, with D tentatively TRBD1 (6 bases). Sequencing was performed on CD4+ or CD8+ T cells sorted from blood, taken in a trial of the OX40 agonist ivuxolimab. This TCR came from an adult with an advanced solid tumor such as melanoma, head and neck, liver or kidney cancer. The CDR3 is CASSTEIRDNEAFF. The CDR3, as DNA: TGCGCCAGCAGCACCGAGATCCGGGACAATGAAGCTTTCTTT.